The clone carrying this TCR beta chain appeared a few times. The data are from a study of cytomegalovirus exposure and HLA in healthy donors. A multiplex PCR was run with 60 Vbeta primers and 13 Jbeta primers. The protocol was immunoSEQ multiplex PCR, while the TCRdb copy is restricted to in-frame clones and leaves out a portion. Here the sample spans more than 120,000 clones, over 75% being singletons. Sequences were obtained from PBMCs. The sequence was collected from a male donor in good health and CMV-seronegative.

The CDR3: CASSLALGPTDTQYF. The DNA for the CDR3 is TGTGCCAGCAGCCTTGCCTTGGGCCCCACAGATACGCAGTATTTT. The chain combines TRBV13 with TRBJ2-3; D remains unclear. The CDR3 consists of 15 residues. Deletions cut 5 bases from V and 2 bases from J, with 14 bases between. Looked up from germline, CDR1 is PRHDT and CDR2 is FYEKMQ (reference sequence).